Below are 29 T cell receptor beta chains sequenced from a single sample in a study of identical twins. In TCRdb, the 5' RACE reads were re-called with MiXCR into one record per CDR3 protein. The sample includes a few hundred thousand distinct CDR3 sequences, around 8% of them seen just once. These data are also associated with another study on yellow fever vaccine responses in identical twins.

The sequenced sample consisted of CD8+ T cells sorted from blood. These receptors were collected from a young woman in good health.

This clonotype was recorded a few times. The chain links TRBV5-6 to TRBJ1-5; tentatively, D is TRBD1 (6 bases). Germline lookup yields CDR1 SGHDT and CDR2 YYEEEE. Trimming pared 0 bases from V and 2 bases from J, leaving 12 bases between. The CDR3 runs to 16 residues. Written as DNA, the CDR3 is TGTGCCAGCAGCTTGGTAGGGGGAGGAGGCAATCAGCCCCAGCATTTT. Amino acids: CASSLVGGGGNQPQHF.

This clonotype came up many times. CDR3 loop: CSARDLLAGGGSSYNEQFF. CDR3 DNA: TGCAGTGCTAGAGATCTACTAGCGGGAGGGGGAAGCTCCTACAATGAGCAGTTCTTC. J is TRBJ2-1 and V is TRBV20-1, with 13 bases fitting TRBD2. J was trimmed by 0 bases and V by 0 bases; bases with no gene match: 8. Germline V CDR1 and CDR2: DFQATT, SNEGSKA (reference sequence). CDR3 length equals 19 residues.

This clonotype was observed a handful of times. The CDR3 loop reads CASNPSGLGGHTDTQYF. The CDR3 DNA reads as TGTGCCAGCAACCCATCTGGGCTCGGCGGGCACACAGATACGCAGTATTTT. The rearrangement joins TRBV7-8 to TRBJ2-3; D might be TRBD2 (5 bases). Germline CDR1 is SGHVS and CDR2 is FQNEAQ. V was clipped by 7 bases and J by 2 bases, with 22 bases between them. This CDR3 has 17 residues.

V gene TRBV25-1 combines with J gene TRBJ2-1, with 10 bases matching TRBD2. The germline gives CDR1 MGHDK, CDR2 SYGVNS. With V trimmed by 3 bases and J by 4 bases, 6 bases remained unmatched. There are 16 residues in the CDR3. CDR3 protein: CASSEASGSLYNEQFF. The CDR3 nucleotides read TGTGCCAGCAGTGAGGCTAGCGGGAGTTTATACAATGAGCAGTTCTTC.

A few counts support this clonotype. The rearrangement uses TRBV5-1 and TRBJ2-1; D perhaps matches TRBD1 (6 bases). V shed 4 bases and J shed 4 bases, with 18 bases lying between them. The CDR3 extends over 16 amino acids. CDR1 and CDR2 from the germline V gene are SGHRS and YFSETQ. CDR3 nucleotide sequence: TGCGCCAGCAGCACTAATCAGGGGCTGTCGTACAATGAGCAGTTCTTC. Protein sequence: CASSTNQGLSYNEQFF.

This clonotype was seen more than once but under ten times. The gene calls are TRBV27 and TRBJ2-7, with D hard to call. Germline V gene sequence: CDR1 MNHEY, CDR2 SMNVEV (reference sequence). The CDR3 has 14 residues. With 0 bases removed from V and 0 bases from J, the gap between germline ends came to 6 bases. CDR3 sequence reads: CASSLSQSSYEQYF. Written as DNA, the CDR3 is TGTGCCAGCAGTTTATCCCAGAGCTCCTACGAGCAGTACTTC.

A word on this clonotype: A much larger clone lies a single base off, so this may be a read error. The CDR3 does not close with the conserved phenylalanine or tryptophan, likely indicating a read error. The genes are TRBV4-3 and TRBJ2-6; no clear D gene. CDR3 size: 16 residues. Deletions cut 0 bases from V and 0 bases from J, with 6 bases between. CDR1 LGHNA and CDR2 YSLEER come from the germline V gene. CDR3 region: CASSQEEFSGANVLTL. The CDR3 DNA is TGCGCCAGCAGCCAAGAAGAGTTCTCTGGGGCCAACGTCCTGACTCTC.

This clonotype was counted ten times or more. CDR3 bases: TGTGCCAGCAGCGTAGACCGGGAATCGATCAACAATGAGCAGTTCTTC. Residues: CASSVDRESINNEQFF. J is TRBJ2-1 and V is TRBV9; TRBD2 is a possible D gene (5 bases). V was clipped by 0 bases and J by 5 bases, with 15 bases between them. Germline CDR1 is SGDLS and CDR2 is YYNGEE. CDR3 length equals 16 residues.

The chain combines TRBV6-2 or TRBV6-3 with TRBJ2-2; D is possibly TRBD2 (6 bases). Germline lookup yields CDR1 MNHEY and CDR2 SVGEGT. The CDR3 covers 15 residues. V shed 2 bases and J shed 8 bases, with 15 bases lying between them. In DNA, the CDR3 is TGTGCCAGCAGTTACCGCGGGACTGAGCCTGGGGAGCTGTTTTTT. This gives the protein CASSYRGTEPGELFF.

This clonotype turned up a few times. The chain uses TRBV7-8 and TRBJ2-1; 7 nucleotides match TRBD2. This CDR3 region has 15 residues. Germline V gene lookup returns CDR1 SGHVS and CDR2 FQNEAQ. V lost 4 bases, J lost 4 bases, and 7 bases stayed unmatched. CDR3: CASSSPGGDYNEQFF. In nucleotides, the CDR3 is TGTGCCAGCAGCTCCCCGGGAGGTGATTACAATGAGCAGTTCTTC. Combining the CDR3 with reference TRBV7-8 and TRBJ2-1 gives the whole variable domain GAGVSQSPRYKVAKRGQDVALRCDPISGHVSLFWYQQALGQGPEFLTYFQNEAQLDKSGLPSDRFFAERPEGSVSTLKIQRTQQEDSAVYLCASSSPGGDYNEQFFGPGTRLTVL.

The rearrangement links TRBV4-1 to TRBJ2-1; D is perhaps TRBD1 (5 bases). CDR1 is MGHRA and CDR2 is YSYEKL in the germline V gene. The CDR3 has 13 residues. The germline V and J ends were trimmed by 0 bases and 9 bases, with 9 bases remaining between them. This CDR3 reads CASSQERGSEQFF. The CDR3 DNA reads TGCGCCAGCAGCCAAGAAAGGGGCAGTGAGCAGTTCTTC.

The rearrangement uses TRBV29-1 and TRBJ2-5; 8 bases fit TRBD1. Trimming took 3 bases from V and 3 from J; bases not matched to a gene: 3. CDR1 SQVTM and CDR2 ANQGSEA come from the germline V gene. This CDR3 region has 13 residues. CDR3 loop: CSVDRGLEETQYF. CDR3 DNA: TGCAGCGTTGACAGGGGGCTCGAAGAGACCCAGTACTTC.

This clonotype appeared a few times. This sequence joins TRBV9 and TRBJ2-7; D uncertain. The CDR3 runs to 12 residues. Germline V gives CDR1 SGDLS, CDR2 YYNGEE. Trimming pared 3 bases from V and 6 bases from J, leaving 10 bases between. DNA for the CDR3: TGTGCCAGCAGCGACTCAGGTCTCGAGCAGTACTTC. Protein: CASSDSGLEQYF.

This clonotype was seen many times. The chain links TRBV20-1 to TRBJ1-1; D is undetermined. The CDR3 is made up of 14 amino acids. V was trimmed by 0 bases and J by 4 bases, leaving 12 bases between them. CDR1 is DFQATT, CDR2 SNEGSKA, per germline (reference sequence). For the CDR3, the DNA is TGCAGTGCTAGAGACAGAATTCTGGGCACTGAAGCTTTCTTT. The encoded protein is CSARDRILGTEAFF.

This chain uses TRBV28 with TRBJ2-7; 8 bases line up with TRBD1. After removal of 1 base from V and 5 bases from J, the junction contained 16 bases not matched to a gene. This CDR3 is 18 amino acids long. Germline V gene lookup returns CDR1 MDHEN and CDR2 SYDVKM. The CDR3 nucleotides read TGTGCCAGCAGTTTATTCCCGAAATTAGGACAGGGAAAGGACGAGCAGTACTTC. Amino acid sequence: CASSLFPKLGQGKDEQYF.

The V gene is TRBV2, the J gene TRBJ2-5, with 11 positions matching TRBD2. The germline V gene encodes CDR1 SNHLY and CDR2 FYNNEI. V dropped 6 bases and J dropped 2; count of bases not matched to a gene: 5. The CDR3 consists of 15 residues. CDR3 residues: CASRVAGGVQETQYF. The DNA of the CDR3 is TGTGCCAGCAGAGTAGCGGGAGGGGTACAAGAGACCCAGTACTTC.

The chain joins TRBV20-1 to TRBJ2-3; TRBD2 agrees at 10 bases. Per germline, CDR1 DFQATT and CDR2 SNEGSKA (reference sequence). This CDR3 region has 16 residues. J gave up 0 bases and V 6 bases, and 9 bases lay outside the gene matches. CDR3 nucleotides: TGCAGTGCGTCACCGGGACTAGCGCATAGCACAGATACGCAGTATTTT. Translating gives CSASPGLAHSTDTQYF.

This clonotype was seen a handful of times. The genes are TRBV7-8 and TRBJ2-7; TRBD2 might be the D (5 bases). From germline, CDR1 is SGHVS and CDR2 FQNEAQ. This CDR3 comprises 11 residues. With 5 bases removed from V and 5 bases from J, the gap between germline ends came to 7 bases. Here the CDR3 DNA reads TGTGCCAGCAGCCCTAGCAACGAGCAGTACTTC. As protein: CASSPSNEQYF.

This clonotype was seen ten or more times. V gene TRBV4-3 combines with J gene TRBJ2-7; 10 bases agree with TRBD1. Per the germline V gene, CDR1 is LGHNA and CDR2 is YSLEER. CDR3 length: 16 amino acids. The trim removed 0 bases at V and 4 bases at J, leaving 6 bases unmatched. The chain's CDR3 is CASSQDRGTGVYEQYF. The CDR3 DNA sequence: TGCGCCAGCAGCCAAGATCGCGGGACAGGGGTGTACGAGCAGTACTTC.

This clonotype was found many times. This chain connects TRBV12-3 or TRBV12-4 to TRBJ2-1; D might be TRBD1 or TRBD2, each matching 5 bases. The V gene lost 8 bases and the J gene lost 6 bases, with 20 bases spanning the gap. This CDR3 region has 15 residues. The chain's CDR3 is CASRGSRDALNEQFF. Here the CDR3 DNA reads TGTGCCAGCCGGGGTTCTCGGGACGCTCTCAATGAGCAGTTCTTC.

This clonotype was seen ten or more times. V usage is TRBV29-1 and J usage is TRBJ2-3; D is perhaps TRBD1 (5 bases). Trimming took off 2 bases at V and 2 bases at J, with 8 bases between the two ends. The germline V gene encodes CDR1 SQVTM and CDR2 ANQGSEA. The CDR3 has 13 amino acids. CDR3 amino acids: CSVEQGHTDTQYF. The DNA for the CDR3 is TGCAGCGTTGAACAGGGCCACACAGATACGCAGTATTTT.

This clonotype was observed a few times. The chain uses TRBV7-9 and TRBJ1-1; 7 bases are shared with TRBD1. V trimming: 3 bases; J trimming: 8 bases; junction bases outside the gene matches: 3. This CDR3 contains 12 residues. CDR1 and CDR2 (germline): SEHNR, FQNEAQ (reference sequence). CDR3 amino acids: CASSFSGQEAFF. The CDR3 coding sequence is TGTGCCAGCAGCTTCTCGGGACAGGAAGCTTTCTTT.

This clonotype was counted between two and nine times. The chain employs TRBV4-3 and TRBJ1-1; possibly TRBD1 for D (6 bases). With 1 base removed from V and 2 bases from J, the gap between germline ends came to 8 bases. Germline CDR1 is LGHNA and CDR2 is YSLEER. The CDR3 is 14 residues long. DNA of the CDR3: TGCGCCAGCAGCCAAGTGGGACATAACACTGAAGCTTTCTTT. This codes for CASSQVGHNTEAFF.

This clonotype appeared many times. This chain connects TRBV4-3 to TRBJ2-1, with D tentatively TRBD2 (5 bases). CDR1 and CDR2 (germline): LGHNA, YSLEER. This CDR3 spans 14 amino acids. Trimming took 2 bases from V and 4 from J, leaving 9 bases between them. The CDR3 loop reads CASSQPGLYNEQFF. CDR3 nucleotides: TGCGCCAGCAGCCAACCCGGACTTTACAATGAGCAGTTCTTC.

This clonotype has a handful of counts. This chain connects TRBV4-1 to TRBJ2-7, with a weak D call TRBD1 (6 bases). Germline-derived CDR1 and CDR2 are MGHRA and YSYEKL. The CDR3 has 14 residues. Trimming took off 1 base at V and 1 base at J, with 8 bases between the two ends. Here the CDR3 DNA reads TGCGCCAGCAGCCAAGCAGGGGTTTCCTACGAGCAGTACTTC. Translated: CASSQAGVSYEQYF.

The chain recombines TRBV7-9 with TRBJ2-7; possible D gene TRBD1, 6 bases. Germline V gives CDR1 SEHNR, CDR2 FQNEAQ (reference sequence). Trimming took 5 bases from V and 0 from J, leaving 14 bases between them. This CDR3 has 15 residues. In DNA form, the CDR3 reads TGTGCCAGCAGCCACCCGGAGGACAGCTCCTACGAGCAGTACTTC. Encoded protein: CASSHPEDSSYEQYF.

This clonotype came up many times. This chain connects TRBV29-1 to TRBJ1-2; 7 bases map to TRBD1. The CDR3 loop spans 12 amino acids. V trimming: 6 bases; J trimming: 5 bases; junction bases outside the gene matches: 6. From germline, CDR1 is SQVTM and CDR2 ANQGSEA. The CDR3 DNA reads TGCAGCGTGGCCGGGACAGATTATGGCTACACCTTC. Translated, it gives CSVAGTDYGYTF.

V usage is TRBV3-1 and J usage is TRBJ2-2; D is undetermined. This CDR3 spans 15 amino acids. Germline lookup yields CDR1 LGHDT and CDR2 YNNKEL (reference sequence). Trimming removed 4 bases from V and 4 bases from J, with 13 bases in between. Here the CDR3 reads CASSPITEITGELFF. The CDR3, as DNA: TGTGCCAGCAGCCCCATCACAGAAATCACCGGGGAGCTGTTTTTT.

The CDR3 DNA sequence: TGTGCCAGCAGCCCTGGAGGGACTGAGAACACCGGGGAGCTGTTTTTT. Its translation: CASSPGGTENTGELFF. The chain has TRBV3-1 and TRBJ2-2; possibly TRBD2 for D (6 bases). The V and J ends lost 4 bases and 1 base respectively, with 13 bases between them. This CDR3 contains 16 residues. From germline, CDR1 is LGHDT and CDR2 YNNKEL (reference sequence).